This passage covers 3 T cell receptor beta chains from one sample sequenced in a study of vaccination and CD4 T cells after COVID-19. The antigens of these receptors remain unknown. Cultured CD4+ T-cell DNA underwent Oncomine TCR Beta short-read sequencing. TCRdb used MiXCR to reprocess the PCR reads, holding one entry per CDR3 protein. Of 10,000 or so distinct CDR3 sequences in the sample, roughly 27% were seen once. The treatment: approximately 9-day PBMC culture with coronavirus spike peptide pools or control peptides (ViraFEST assay). Sequenced material: CD4+ T cells from blood, cultured in vitro, taken after SARS-CoV-2 vaccination. The receptors derive from a human donor who had recovered from COVID-19.

The chain joins TRBV20-1 to TRBJ1-2; D is perhaps TRBD1 (6 bases). The CDR3 is 16 residues long. V gave up 4 bases and J gave up 6 bases, with 24 bases separating them. Germline V gene data show CDR1 as DFQATT and CDR2 as SNEGSKA (reference sequence). CDR3 amino acids: CSANDPSSGQPNGYTF. The CDR3 region has the DNA TGCAGTGCTAACGACCCGTCGAGCGGACAGCCCAATGGCTACACCTTC.

There are a few counts of this clonotype. The chain is built from TRBV19 and TRBJ2-3; maybe TRBD2 (6 bases). The CDR3 contains 16 residues. V was clipped by 3 bases and J by 1 base, with 14 bases between them. In germline, CDR1 is LNHDA, CDR2 SQIVND (reference sequence). The DNA for the CDR3 is TGTGCCAGTAGTATGGCCCGCGGGGTACGCACAGATACGCAGTATTTT. Protein product: CASSMARGVRTDTQYF.

The chain has TRBV6-1 and TRBJ1-2, with 10 bases identical to TRBD1. Trimming removed 3 bases from V and 3 bases from J; junction bases left unmatched: 1. This CDR3 is 14 amino acids long. Per germline, CDR1 MNHNS and CDR2 SASEGT. The CDR3 nucleotides are TGTGCCAGCAGTGACGGGACAGGGGACTATGGCTACACCTTC. This codes for CASSDGTGDYGYTF.